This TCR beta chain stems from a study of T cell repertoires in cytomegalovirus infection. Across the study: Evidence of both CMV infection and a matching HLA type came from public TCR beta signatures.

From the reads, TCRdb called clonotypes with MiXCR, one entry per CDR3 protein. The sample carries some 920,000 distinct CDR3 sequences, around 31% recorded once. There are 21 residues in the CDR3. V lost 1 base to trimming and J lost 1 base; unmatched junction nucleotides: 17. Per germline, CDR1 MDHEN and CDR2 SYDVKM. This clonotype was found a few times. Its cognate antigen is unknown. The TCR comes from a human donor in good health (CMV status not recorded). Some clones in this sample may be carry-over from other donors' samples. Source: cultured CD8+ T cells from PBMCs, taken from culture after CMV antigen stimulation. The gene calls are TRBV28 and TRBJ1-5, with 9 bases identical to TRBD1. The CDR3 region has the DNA TGTGCCAGCAGTTTATTCCTGGTGGGGACAGGGAATTATAGGAGCAATCAGCCCCAGCATTTT. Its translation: CASSLFLVGTGNYRSNQPQHF.